These T cell receptor beta chains were read from a single sample in a study of blood T cell repertoires in COVID-19. Sequencing used immunoSEQ multiplex PCR; TCRdb keeps in-frame clones, though not all of them. The repertoire consists of 200,000 to 300,000 clones, with about 90% occurring once and the leading ten covering under 4%. Sequencing was performed on peripheral blood. These TCRs come from a man between 18 and 29 years old with active or convalescent COVID-19. Each CDR3 is given without its conserved first and last residue. Some rows mark clone size as missing; the rest say once, few, many or name a class of expanded clone.

V gene: TRBV11-3
clone size: NA
CDR3 length: 12
J gene: TRBJ2-3
CDR3 protein: ASSLGGGPDTQY

V gene: TRBV28
clone size: NA
CDR3 length: 12
J gene: TRBJ1-5
CDR3 protein: ASSSTDLGQPQH

V gene: TRBV6-2/TRBV6-3
clone size: NA
CDR3 length: 17
J gene: TRBJ1-2
CDR3 protein: ASSYSIFVKGRGQDGYT

V gene: TRBV24-1
clone size: NA
CDR3 length: 14
J gene: TRBJ2-2
CDR3 protein: ATSDPDRGGTGELF

V gene: TRBV11-2
clone size: NA
CDR3 length: 17
J gene: TRBJ2-3
CDR3 protein: ASSIRDRGKIRVTDTQY

V gene: TRBV7-6
clone size: NA
CDR3 length: 14
J gene: TRBJ1-3
CDR3 protein: ASSLGSHFSGNTIY

V gene: TRBV9
clone size: NA
CDR3 length: 11
J gene: TRBJ1-6
CDR3 protein: ASSVSGPAPLH

V gene: TRBV28
clone size: NA
CDR3 length: 13
J gene: TRBJ2-1
CDR3 protein: ASSFLTSGRDEQF

V gene: TRBV7-2
clone size: NA
CDR3 length: 12
J gene: TRBJ1-3
CDR3 protein: ASRLTGTGNTIY

V gene: TRBV7-3
clone size: NA
CDR3 length: 13
J gene: TRBJ2-1
CDR3 protein: ASSLTSGSLYEQF

V gene: TRBV5-8
clone size: once
CDR3 length: 14
J gene: TRBJ2-7
CDR3 protein: ASSLGFRDRVYEQY

V gene: TRBV6-6
clone size: NA
CDR3 length: 9
J gene: TRBJ1-2
CDR3 protein: ASNQGSGYT

V gene: TRBV5-4
clone size: NA
CDR3 length: 13
J gene: TRBJ1-2
CDR3 protein: ASSFLGGRNYGYT

V gene: TRBV19
clone size: NA
CDR3 length: 13
J gene: TRBJ1-5
CDR3 protein: ASRGRGLSNQPQH

V gene: TRBV13
clone size: NA
CDR3 length: 12
J gene: TRBJ1-2
CDR3 protein: ASSLGRGSYGYT

V gene: TRBV5-4
clone size: NA
CDR3 length: 13
J gene: TRBJ2-5
CDR3 protein: ASSSRLAGQETQY

V gene: TRBV7-9
clone size: NA
CDR3 length: 14
J gene: TRBJ2-3
CDR3 protein: ASSFKSGTSTDTQY

V gene: TRBV4-2
clone size: NA
CDR3 length: 11
J gene: TRBJ2-5
CDR3 protein: ASSQDAGETQY

V gene: TRBV5-8
clone size: NA
CDR3 length: 11
J gene: TRBJ1-2
CDR3 protein: ASIPTGTYGYT

V gene: TRBV12-3/TRBV12-4
clone size: NA
CDR3 length: 11
J gene: TRBJ2-7
CDR3 protein: ASSRDSSYEQY

V gene: TRBV7-8
clone size: NA
CDR3 length: 13
J gene: TRBJ2-7
CDR3 protein: ASSLDPSGVGKQY

V gene: TRBV4-3
clone size: NA
CDR3 length: 15
J gene: TRBJ2-1
CDR3 protein: ASSPRVAPVSYNEQF

V gene: TRBV5-1
clone size: NA
CDR3 length: 11
J gene: TRBJ1-1
CDR3 protein: ASSQTGGSEAF

V gene: TRBV10-1
clone size: NA
CDR3 length: 12
J gene: TRBJ2-4
CDR3 protein: ADDIAVAKNIQY

V gene: TRBV29-1
clone size: NA
CDR3 length: 10
J gene: TRBJ1-2
CDR3 protein: SVLEVIYGYT

V gene: TRBV7-9
clone size: NA
CDR3 length: 13
J gene: TRBJ2-7
CDR3 protein: ASSSTRLVADEQY

V gene: TRBV10-2
clone size: NA
CDR3 length: 12
J gene: TRBJ2-1
CDR3 protein: ASSETRVSNEQF

V gene: TRBV7-8
clone size: NA
CDR3 length: 14
J gene: TRBJ2-7
CDR3 protein: ASSLGGLAATYEQY

V gene: TRBV19
clone size: NA
CDR3 length: 14
J gene: TRBJ2-6
CDR3 protein: ASSAGQHSGANVLT

V gene: TRBV4-3
clone size: NA
CDR3 length: 12
J gene: TRBJ1-4
CDR3 protein: ASSQGLTNEKLF

V gene: TRBV27
clone size: NA
CDR3 length: 12
J gene: TRBJ2-3
CDR3 protein: ASGRDRGTDTQY

V gene: TRBV9
clone size: NA
CDR3 length: 13
J gene: TRBJ1-1
CDR3 protein: ASSPDDTANTEAF

V gene: TRBV7-9
clone size: NA
CDR3 length: 12
J gene: TRBJ2-7
CDR3 protein: ASSAGTGTYEQY

V gene: TRBV28
clone size: NA
CDR3 length: 12
J gene: TRBJ2-7
CDR3 protein: ASSLSGSSYEQY

V gene: TRBV29-1
clone size: NA
CDR3 length: 13
J gene: TRBJ2-2
CDR3 protein: SVGGAGQGTGELF

V gene: TRBV7-8
clone size: NA
CDR3 length: 14
J gene: TRBJ2-2
CDR3 protein: ASSSSRTGLHGELF

V gene: TRBV7-2
clone size: NA
CDR3 length: 12
J gene: TRBJ1-1
CDR3 protein: ASRYSGLNTEAF

V gene: TRBV25-1
clone size: NA
CDR3 length: 12
J gene: TRBJ2-7
CDR3 protein: ASSDRQVFYEQY

V gene: TRBV28
clone size: NA
CDR3 length: 12
J gene: TRBJ2-3
CDR3 protein: ASSRGQGFFTQY

V gene: TRBV10-3
clone size: NA
CDR3 length: 13
J gene: TRBJ1-5
CDR3 protein: AISEFRGGNQPQH

V gene: TRBV19
clone size: NA
CDR3 length: 14
J gene: TRBJ1-5
CDR3 protein: ASSPRSPGPYQPQH

V gene: TRBV5-1
clone size: NA
CDR3 length: 12
J gene: TRBJ1-3
CDR3 protein: ASSLVSRGDTIY

V gene: TRBV19
clone size: NA
CDR3 length: 13
J gene: TRBJ1-1
CDR3 protein: ASRRQGGMNTEAF

V gene: TRBV5-6
clone size: NA
CDR3 length: 14
J gene: TRBJ2-3
CDR3 protein: ASRILAGTLTDTQY

V gene: TRBV7-3
clone size: NA
CDR3 length: 12
J gene: TRBJ1-6
CDR3 protein: ASSQGQGNSPLH

V gene: TRBV11-3
clone size: NA
CDR3 length: 16
J gene: TRBJ2-1
CDR3 protein: ASSFGRFSGGGYNEQF

V gene: TRBV11-2
clone size: NA
CDR3 length: 15
J gene: TRBJ2-1
CDR3 protein: ASSLRSSGPSEGEQF

V gene: TRBV14
clone size: NA
CDR3 length: 19
J gene: TRBJ1-6
CDR3 protein: ASSQDIRGRFPTNYNSPLH

V gene: TRBV7-3
clone size: NA
CDR3 length: 14
J gene: TRBJ2-1
CDR3 protein: ASSLTGLAGHNEQF

V gene: TRBV7-2
clone size: once
CDR3 length: 14
J gene: TRBJ2-2
CDR3 protein: ASSLAGASRRGELF

V gene: TRBV6-5
clone size: NA
CDR3 length: 11
J gene: TRBJ1-1
CDR3 protein: ASSSGRDTEAF

V gene: TRBV19
clone size: NA
CDR3 length: 16
J gene: TRBJ1-6
CDR3 protein: ASSIAGTLGSYNSPLH

V gene: TRBV5-1
clone size: NA
CDR3 length: 13
J gene: TRBJ2-1
CDR3 protein: ASSPGTGVYNEQF

V gene: TRBV9
clone size: once
CDR3 length: 13
J gene: TRBJ1-5
CDR3 protein: ASSVDPQGNQPQH

V gene: TRBV21-1
clone size: once
CDR3 length: 12
J gene: TRBJ2-3
CDR3 protein: ASSQNRTTDTQY

V gene: TRBV9
clone size: NA
CDR3 length: 13
J gene: TRBJ1-6
CDR3 protein: ASSVAGGANSPLH

V gene: TRBV29-1
clone size: NA
CDR3 length: 12
J gene: TRBJ2-7
CDR3 protein: SVVGGRGANEQY